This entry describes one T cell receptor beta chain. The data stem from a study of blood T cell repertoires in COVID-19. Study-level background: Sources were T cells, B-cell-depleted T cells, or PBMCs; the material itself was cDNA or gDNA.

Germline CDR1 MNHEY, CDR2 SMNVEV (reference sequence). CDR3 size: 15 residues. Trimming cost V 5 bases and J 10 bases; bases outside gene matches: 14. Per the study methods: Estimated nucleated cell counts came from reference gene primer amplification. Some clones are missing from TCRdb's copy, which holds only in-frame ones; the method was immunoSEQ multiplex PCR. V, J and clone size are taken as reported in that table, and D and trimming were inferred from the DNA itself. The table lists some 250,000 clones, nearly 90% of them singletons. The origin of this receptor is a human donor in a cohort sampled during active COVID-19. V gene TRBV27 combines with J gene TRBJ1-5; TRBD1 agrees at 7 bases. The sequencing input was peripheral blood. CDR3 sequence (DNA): TGTGCCAGCAGTCCCCAGGACAGGTTCCGCGCTCCCCAGCATTTT. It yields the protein CASSPQDRFRAPQHF.